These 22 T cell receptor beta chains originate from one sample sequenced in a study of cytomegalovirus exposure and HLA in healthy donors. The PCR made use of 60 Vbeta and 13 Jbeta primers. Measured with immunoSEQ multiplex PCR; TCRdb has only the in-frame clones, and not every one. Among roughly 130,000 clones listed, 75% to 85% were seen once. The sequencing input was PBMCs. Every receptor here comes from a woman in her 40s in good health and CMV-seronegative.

The CDR3, as DNA: TGCGCCAGCAGCCGTTCCTCCTGGACTAGCGGGAGTGCAGAGACCCAGTACTTC. Translated: CASSRSSWTSGSAETQYF. The chain links TRBV4-3 to TRBJ2-5; 13 nucleotides agree with TRBD2. With 4 bases clipped from V and 4 bases from J, the junction kept 12 bases outside the gene matches. Germline values: CDR1 LGHNA, CDR2 YSLEER. There are 18 residues in the CDR3.

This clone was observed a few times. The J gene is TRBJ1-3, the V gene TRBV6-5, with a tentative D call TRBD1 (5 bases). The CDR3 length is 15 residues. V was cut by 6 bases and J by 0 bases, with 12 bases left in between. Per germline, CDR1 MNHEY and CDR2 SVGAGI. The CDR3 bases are TGTGCCAGCAGGGCGGGACGGATCTCTGGAAACACCATATATTTT. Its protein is CASRAGRISGNTIYF.

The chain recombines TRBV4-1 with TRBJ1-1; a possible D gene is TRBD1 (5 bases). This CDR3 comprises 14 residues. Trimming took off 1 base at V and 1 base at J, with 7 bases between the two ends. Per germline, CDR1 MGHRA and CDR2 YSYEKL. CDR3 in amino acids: CASSQAGGNTEAFF. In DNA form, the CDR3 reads TGCGCCAGCAGCCAAGCCGGGGGGAACACTGAAGCTTTCTTT.

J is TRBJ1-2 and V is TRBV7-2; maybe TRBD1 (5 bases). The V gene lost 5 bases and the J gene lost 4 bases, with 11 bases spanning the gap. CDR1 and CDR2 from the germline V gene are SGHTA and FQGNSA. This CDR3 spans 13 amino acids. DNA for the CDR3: TGTGCCAGCAGCCTCGACAGCTTCTATGGCTACACCTTC. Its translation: CASSLDSFYGYTF.

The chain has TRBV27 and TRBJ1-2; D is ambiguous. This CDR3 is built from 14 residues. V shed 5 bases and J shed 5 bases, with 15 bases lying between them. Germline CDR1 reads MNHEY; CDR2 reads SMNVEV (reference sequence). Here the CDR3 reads CASSSGSGTYGYTF. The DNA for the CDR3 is TGTGCCAGCAGTAGCGGGTCGGGAACATATGGCTACACCTTC.

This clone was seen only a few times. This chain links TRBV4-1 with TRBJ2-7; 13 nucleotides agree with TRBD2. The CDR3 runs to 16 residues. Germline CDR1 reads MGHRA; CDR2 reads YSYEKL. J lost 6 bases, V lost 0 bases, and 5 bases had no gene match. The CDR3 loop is CASSQDRRLAGGEQYF. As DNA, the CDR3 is TGCGCCAGCAGCCAAGATCGCCGACTAGCGGGAGGCGAGCAGTACTTC.

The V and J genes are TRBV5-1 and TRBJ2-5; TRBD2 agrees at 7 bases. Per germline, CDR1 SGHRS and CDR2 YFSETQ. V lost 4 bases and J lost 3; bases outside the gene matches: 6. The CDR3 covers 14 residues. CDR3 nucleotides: TGCGCCAGCAGCGGGGGACGGGGGGAAGAGACCCAGTACTTC. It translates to CASSGGRGEETQYF. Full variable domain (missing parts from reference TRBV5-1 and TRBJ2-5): KAGVTQTPRYLIKTRGQQVTLSCSPISGHRSVSWYQQTPGQGLQFLFEYFSETQRNKGNFPGRFSGRQFSNSRSEMNVSTLELGDSALYLCASSGGRGEETQYFGPGTRLLVL.

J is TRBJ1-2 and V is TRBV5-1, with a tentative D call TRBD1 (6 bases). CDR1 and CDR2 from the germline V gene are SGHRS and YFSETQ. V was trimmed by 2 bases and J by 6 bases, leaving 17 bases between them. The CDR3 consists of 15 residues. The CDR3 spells CASSFTGGGADGYTF. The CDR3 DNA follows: TGCGCCAGCAGCTTTACGGGGGGGGGCGCGGATGGCTACACCTTC.

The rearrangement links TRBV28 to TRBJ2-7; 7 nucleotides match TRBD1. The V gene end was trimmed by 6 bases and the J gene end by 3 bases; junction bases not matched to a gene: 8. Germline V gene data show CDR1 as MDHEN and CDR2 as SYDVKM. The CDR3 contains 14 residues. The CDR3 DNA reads TGTGCCAGCAGGCCCCAGGGGGTAATCTACGAGCAGTACTTC. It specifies CASRPQGVIYEQYF.

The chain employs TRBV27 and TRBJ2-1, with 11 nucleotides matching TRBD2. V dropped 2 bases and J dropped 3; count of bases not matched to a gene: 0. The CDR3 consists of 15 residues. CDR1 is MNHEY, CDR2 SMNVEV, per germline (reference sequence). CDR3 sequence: CASSLGTSGYNEQFF. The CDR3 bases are TGTGCCAGCAGTTTAGGGACTAGCGGCTACAATGAGCAGTTCTTC.

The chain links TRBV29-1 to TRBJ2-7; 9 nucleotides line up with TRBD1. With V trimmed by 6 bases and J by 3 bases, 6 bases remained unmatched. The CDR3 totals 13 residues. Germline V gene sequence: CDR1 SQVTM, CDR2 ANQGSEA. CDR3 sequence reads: CSVAGQGIYEQYF. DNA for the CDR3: TGCAGCGTCGCCGGACAGGGGATCTACGAGCAGTACTTC.

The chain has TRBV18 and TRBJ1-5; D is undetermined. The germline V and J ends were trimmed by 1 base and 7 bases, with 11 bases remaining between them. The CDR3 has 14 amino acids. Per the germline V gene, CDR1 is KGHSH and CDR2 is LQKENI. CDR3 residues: CASSPQEGGQPQHF. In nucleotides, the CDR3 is TGTGCCAGCTCACCACAGGAGGGTGGCCAGCCCCAGCATTTT.

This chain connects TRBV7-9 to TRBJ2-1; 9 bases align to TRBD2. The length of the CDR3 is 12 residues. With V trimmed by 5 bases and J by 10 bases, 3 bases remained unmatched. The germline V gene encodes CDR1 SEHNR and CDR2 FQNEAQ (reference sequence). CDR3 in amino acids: CASSIGLAEQFF. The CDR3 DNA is TGTGCCAGCAGCATCGGACTAGCGGAGCAGTTCTTC.

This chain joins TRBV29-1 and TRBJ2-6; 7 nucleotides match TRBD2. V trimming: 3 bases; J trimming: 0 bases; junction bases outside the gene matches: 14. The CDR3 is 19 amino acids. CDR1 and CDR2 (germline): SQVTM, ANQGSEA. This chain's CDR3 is CSVEVGSGTTSSGANVLTF. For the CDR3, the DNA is TGCAGCGTTGAGGTGGGCAGCGGGACGACATCCTCTGGGGCCAACGTCCTGACTTTC.

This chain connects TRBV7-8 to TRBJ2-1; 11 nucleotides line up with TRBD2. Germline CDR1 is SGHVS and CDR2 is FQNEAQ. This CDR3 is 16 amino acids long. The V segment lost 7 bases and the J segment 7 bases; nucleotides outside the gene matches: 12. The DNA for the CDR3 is TGTGCCAGCACCCCAGGGGGACTAGCGGTCTTAAATGAGCAGTTCTTC. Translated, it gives CASTPGGLAVLNEQFF. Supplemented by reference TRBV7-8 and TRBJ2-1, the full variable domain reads GAGVSQSPRYKVAKRGQDVALRCDPISGHVSLFWYQQALGQGPEFLTYFQNEAQLDKSGLPSDRFFAERPEGSVSTLKIQRTQQEDSAVYLCASTPGGLAVLNEQFFGPGTRLTVL.

CDR3 protein: CASSFKRERFVGKNIQYF. The CDR3 region has the DNA TGTGCCAGCAGCTTCAAGCGGGAGCGGTTTGTCGGCAAAAACATTCAGTACTTC. V usage is TRBV5-6 and J usage is TRBJ2-4, with TRBD2 matching 8 bases. The germline V gene has CDR1 SGHDT and CDR2 YYEEEE. The CDR3 covers 18 residues. The trim removed 2 bases at V and 3 bases at J, leaving 13 bases unmatched.

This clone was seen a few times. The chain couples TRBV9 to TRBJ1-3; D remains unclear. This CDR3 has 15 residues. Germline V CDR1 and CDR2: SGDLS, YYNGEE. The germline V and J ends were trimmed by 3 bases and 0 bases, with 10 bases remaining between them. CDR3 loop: CASSAGMSSGNTIYF. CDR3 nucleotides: TGTGCCAGCAGCGCCGGGATGAGCTCTGGAAACACCATATATTTT. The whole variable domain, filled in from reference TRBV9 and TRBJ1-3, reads DSGVTQTPKHLITATGQRVTLRCSPRSGDLSVYWYQQSLDQGLQFLIQYYNGEERAKGNILERFSAQQFPDLHSELNLSSLELGDSALYFCASSAGMSSGNTIYFGEGSWLTVV.

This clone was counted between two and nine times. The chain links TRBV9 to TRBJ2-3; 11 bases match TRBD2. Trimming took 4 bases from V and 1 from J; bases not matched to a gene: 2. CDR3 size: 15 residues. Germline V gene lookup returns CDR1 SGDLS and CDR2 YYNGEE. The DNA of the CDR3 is TGTGCCAGCAGCTTTAGCGGGGGGGGCACAGATACGCAGTATTTT. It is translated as CASSFSGGGTDTQYF.

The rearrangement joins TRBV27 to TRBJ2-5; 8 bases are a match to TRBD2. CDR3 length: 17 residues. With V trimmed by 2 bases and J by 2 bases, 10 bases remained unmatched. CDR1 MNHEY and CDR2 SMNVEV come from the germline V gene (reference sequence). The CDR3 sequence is CASSLEASGFRQETQYF. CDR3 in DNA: TGTGCCAGCAGTTTAGAGGCTAGCGGGTTTAGACAAGAGACCCAGTACTTC.

Written as DNA, the CDR3 is TGTGCCATCAGTGACGTTGGAGGGACCCTCACAGATACGCAGTATTTT. It encodes CAISDVGGTLTDTQYF. The chain employs TRBV10-3 and TRBJ2-3; possibly TRBD2 for D (6 bases). V lost 3 bases to trimming and J lost 2 bases, with 15 bases between them. Germline CDR1 and CDR2: ENHRY and SYGVKD. This CDR3 region has 16 residues.

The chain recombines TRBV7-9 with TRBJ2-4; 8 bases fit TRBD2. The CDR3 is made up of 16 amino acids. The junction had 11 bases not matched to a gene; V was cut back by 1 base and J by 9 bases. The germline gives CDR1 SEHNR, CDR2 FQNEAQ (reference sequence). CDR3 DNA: TGTGCCAGCAGCTTAGTGCTCGGGGGGGGCCTGGGCATTCAGTACTTC. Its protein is CASSLVLGGGLGIQYF.

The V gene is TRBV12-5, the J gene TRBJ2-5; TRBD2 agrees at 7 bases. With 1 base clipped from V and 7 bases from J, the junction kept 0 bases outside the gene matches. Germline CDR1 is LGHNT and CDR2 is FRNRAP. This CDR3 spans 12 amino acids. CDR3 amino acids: CASGLGGGTQYF. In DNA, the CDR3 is TGTGCTAGTGGTTTGGGCGGGGGGACCCAGTACTTC.